The 9 T cell receptor beta chains below all came from one sample that was sequenced in a study of OX40 agonist ivuxolimab in advanced cancers. Method: immunoSEQ multiplex PCR; TCRdb's copy keeps in-frame clones and lacks some. This table has some 14,000 clones, 77% appearing once. Sequenced material: CD4+ or CD8+ T cells sorted from blood, taken in a trial of the OX40 agonist ivuxolimab. These receptors were collected from an adult with an advanced solid tumor such as melanoma, head and neck, liver or kidney cancer.

The chain is built from TRBV27 and TRBJ2-7; 9 bases line up with TRBD2. The CDR3 covers 14 residues. Germline CDR1 MNHEY, CDR2 SMNVEV (reference sequence). V shed 6 bases, J shed 7 bases, and the junction held 10 bases outside the gene matches. For the CDR3, the DNA is TGTGCCAGCAGAATGACTAGCGGCTTTGTGGAGCAGTACTTC. Amino acids: CASRMTSGFVEQYF.

The chain is built from TRBV5-6 and TRBJ2-7; weak D call: TRBD2 (7 bases). The germline V gene has CDR1 SGHDT and CDR2 YYEEEE. Trimming stripped 5 bases from V and 7 bases from J, with 25 bases between. The CDR3 sequence is 16 residues long. CDR3 in amino acids: CASSTNRVAGAREQYF. Here the CDR3 DNA reads TGTGCCAGCAGTACTAACAGGGTTGCGGGAGCGAGGGAGCAGTACTTC.

Points on this clone: In the same sample, other DNA sequences code for this CDR3. V and J are TRBV9 and TRBJ1-1; a possible D gene is TRBD1 (5 bases). Germline CDR1 reads SGDLS; CDR2 reads YYNGEE. Trimming removed 0 bases from V and 1 base from J, with 7 bases in between. This CDR3 region has 14 residues. The CDR3 sequence is CASSVAQGNTEAFF. The CDR3 DNA reads TGTGCCAGCAGCGTAGCTCAGGGGAACACTGAAGCTTTCTTT.

The gene calls are TRBV5-4 and TRBJ2-3, with 7 bases aligning to TRBD1. The germline V gene encodes CDR1 SGHNT and CDR2 YYREEE (reference sequence). V trimming: 10 bases; J trimming: 1 base; junction bases outside the gene matches: 6. This CDR3 has 13 residues. The CDR3 protein is CAGKGQGTDTQYF. CDR3 bases: TGTGCCGGGAAAGGACAGGGCACAGATACGCAGTATTTT.

This sequence joins TRBV5-1 and TRBJ2-7, with 11 positions matching TRBD1. This CDR3 has 14 residues. V dropped 0 bases and J dropped 6; count of bases not matched to a gene: 2. CDR1 and CDR2 (germline): SGHRS, YFSETQ. The CDR3 region has the DNA TGCGCCAGCAGCTTGGGGACAGGGGGCTTCGAGCAGTACTTC. It codes for CASSLGTGGFEQYF.

As concerns this clone: The same CDR3 can be traced to other DNA sequences in this sample. The chain uses TRBV2 and TRBJ2-7; 10 bases align to TRBD1. In germline, CDR1 is SNHLY, CDR2 FYNNEI. The CDR3 has 14 residues. With V trimmed by 6 bases and J by 3 bases, 5 bases remained unmatched. The CDR3 region is CASRDRDRGYEQYF. The DNA of the CDR3 is TGTGCCAGCAGGGACCGGGACAGGGGCTACGAGCAGTACTTC.

The genes are TRBV15 and TRBJ2-5; 7 bases line up with TRBD2. V lost 1 base to trimming and J lost 5 bases; unmatched junction nucleotides: 22. Germline CDR1 LNHNV, CDR2 YYDKDF (reference sequence). The CDR3 extends over 20 amino acids. The CDR3 reads CATSRVRPGLFNNEGETQYF. Here the CDR3 DNA reads TGTGCCACCAGCAGAGTACGGCCGGGACTATTTAACAACGAGGGGGAGACCCAGTACTTC.

The table lists this clone with a count of one. The J gene is TRBJ1-1, the V gene TRBV7-3; 11 bases match TRBD1. The CDR3 extends over 16 amino acids. The V and J ends lost 5 bases and 0 bases, in that order; junction bases with no gene match: 5. Germline loops: CDR1 SGHTA, CDR2 FQGTGA. CDR3 amino acids: CASSKGTGGLNTEAFF. The CDR3 nucleotides read TGTGCCAGCAGCAAGGGGACAGGGGGATTGAACACTGAAGCTTTCTTT.

CDR3 coding DNA: TGTGCCAGCAGTTTTAGGGGAGGAAACATTCAGTACTTC. Residues: CASSFRGGNIQYF. This chain links TRBV28 with TRBJ2-4; maybe TRBD2 (6 bases). The CDR3 has 13 amino acids. Germline assignment: CDR1 MDHEN and CDR2 SYDVKM. V lost 3 bases, J lost 6 bases, and 9 bases lay in between.